This T cell receptor beta chain was sequenced in a study of blood T cell repertoires in COVID-19. Trimming took 4 bases from V and 8 from J, leaving 15 bases between them. Germline values: CDR1 SGHDT, CDR2 YYEEEE. The CDR3 extends over 14 amino acids. Clones were sequenced by immunoSEQ multiplex PCR, and TCRdb holds only the in-frame ones, with some missing. The repertoire has a few hundred thousand clones, approximately 85% of them found once; the top ten carry around 6.3%. Sequencing input: PBMCs or T cells enriched from blood (not recorded which). The receptor comes from a woman in her forties or fifties who had been exposed to COVID-19. The chain uses TRBV5-6 and TRBJ1-4; possible D gene TRBD1, 6 bases. The chain's CDR3 is CASSESGVGEKLFF. The CDR3 DNA is TGTGCCAGCAGCGAATCAGGGGTAGGCGAAAAACTGTTTTTT.